The entry that follows covers one T cell receptor beta chain sequence. Its cognate antigen is unknown. The data originate from a study of CD8 T cells in Susac syndrome. Diagnostic criteria for definite or probable disease, in their recently defined form, were met by the patients with Susac syndrome. The TEMRA cells underwent FACS enrichment, while the CD8+ and CD4+ T cells underwent negative isolation. Reverse transcription used roughly 0.45 to 1 ug RNA and random hexamers. It was immunoSEQ multiplex PCR that amplified TCR beta CDR3 across 54 Vbeta and 13 Jbeta. TCRdb reprocessed the immunoSEQ multiplex PCR reads with MiXCR, giving one entry per CDR3 protein. The repertoire has around 200,000 distinct CDR3 sequences, approximately 96% of them found once; the top ten carry more than 0.08%. Study results and caveats: In Susac patients, clonal expansion was not detected in CD4+ cells.

The TCR comes from a human donor with Susac syndrome. The sample consisted of CD4+ T cells from PBMCs.

DNA of the CDR3: TGCGCCAGCAGCCAAGATGGGGGGCCAGATACGCAGTATTTT. Its protein product is CASSQDGGPDTQYF. V usage is TRBV4-1 and J usage is TRBJ2-3, with D tentatively TRBD1 or TRBD2 (6 bases each). There are 14 residues in the CDR3. The germline CDR1 and CDR2 sequences are MGHRA and YSYEKL. The V and J ends lost 0 bases and 4 bases respectively, with 8 bases between them.